This is a list of T cell receptor beta chains from one sample in a study of human T cells and chemical hapten exposure. TCRdb reprocessed the RACE reads with MiXCR, giving one entry per CDR3 protein. This sample yields 95,000 to 150,000 distinct CDR3 sequences, of which 12% to 15% are seen a single time; 0.9% to 0.95% belongs to the top ten. The sequencing used whole blood, collected in connection with sensitization to the hapten diphenylcyclopropenone (DPC). These receptors all come from a man aged 18-30 years with alopecia areata. Some clones in this sample may be carry-over from other donors' samples. Both conserved end residues are part of each CDR3. Each record gives: clone size, J gene, V gene, D gene, CDR3 DNA, CDR3 protein. A D gene is named only where the DNA matches it firmly. Clone size is shown for a subset of rows, as once, few, many or a class of expanded clone.

few TRBJ2-7 TRBV7-8 NA TGTGCCAGCAGCCCCACACTGCTAACCTACGAGCAGTACTTC CASSPTLLTYEQYF
NA TRBJ1-1 TRBV7-8 NA TGTGCCAGCAGCTCTGCAGGGAAGGCTCAGACTGAAGCTTTCTTT CASSSAGKAQTEAFF
NA TRBJ2-1 TRBV11-2 NA TGTGCCAGCAGCTTCCTCCCCCTAGCAAACTACAATGAGCAGTTCTTC CASSFLPLANYNEQFF
NA TRBJ1-1 TRBV18 TRBD1 TGTGCCAGCTCACCCGGAATGCGGGACAGGGGGCCTGAAGCTTTCTTT CASSPGMRDRGPEAFF
NA TRBJ1-1 TRBV7-9 TRBD1 TGTGCCAGCAGCTTCCGGGGTGGACAGGGGATAATAGAAGCTTTCTTT CASSFRGGQGIIEAFF
NA TRBJ2-5 TRBV2 TRBD2 TGTGCCAGCAGTGAGCTAGCGGGGGCTAGGGGGCAAGAGACCCAGTACTTC CASSELAGARGQETQYF
NA TRBJ1-1 TRBV7-9 TRBD1 TGTGCCAGCAGCCCAACAGGGGGAAGTACTGAAGCTTTCTTT CASSPTGGSTEAFF
NA TRBJ1-3 TRBV19 TRBD1 TGTGCCAGTACGGACAGGGGGCCCTACTCTGGAAACACCATATATTTT CASTDRGPYSGNTIYF
NA TRBJ1-5 TRBV4-3 NA TGCGCCAGCAGCCAAGTATTAAACGGGAATCAGCCCCAGCATTTT CASSQVLNGNQPQHF
many TRBJ2-1 TRBV2 NA TGTGCCAGCAGCTTGGGTTGGGGGGACTACAATGAGCAGTTCTTC CASSLGWGDYNEQFF
few TRBJ1-1 TRBV6-5 NA TGTGCCAGCAGTTACTCGAATTTGAACACTGAAGCTTTCTTT CASSYSNLNTEAFF
NA TRBJ1-3 TRBV15 TRBD1 TGTGCCACCAGCAGACCGGGACAGGTTTCTGGAAACACCATATATTTT CATSRPGQVSGNTIYF
few TRBJ2-6 TRBV14 NA TGTGCCAGCAGCCAAGTTCGCTCTGGGGCCAACGTCCTGACTTTC CASSQVRSGANVLTF
few TRBJ2-3 TRBV7-8 NA TGTGCCAGCAGCTTAATTGGCGGGAGCACAGATACGCAGTATTTT CASSLIGGSTDTQYF
few TRBJ2-2 TRBV6-1 NA TGTGCCAGCAGAGACATTGGACAGTGGGCAGGGGACACCGGGGAGCTGTTTTTT CASRDIGQWAGDTGELFF
many TRBJ2-5 TRBV12-3/TRBV12-4 NA TGTGCCAGCATGTCTTACCCGGGACATTTTGGAGAGACCCAGTACTTC CASMSYPGHFGETQYF
few TRBJ2-1 TRBV29-1 TRBD1 TGCAGCGTTGATAGGACAGGGAACAATGAGCAGTTCTTC CSVDRTGNNEQFF
few TRBJ2-5 TRBV10-3 NA TGTGCCATCAGGGCCACCGGAATCCAAGAGACCCAGTACTTC CAIRATGIQETQYF
few TRBJ1-5 TRBV18 NA TGTGCCAGCTCAGAAATCGGAGCAGGCATTTATAGCAATCAGCCCCAGCATTTT CASSEIGAGIYSNQPQHF
many TRBJ2-1 TRBV3-1 NA TGTGCCAGCAGCCCCTCCTACAATGAGCAGTTCTTC CASSPSYNEQFF
few TRBJ2-1 TRBV19 TRBD2 TGTGCCAGTAGTATTAGCGGGGCCGAGCAGTTCTTC CASSISGAEQFF
few TRBJ2-5 TRBV27 TRBD1 TGTGCCAGCAGTTTGGGCACGGGACAGGGTTGGCAGACCCAGTACTTC CASSLGTGQGWQTQYF
NA TRBJ2-5 TRBV6-1 NA TGTGCCAGCAAGGCCACAAGGGGGGCCGTGGAGACCCAGTACTTC CASKATRGAVETQYF
few TRBJ1-4 TRBV5-1 TRBD1 TGCGCCAGCAGCTTGGGACAGGGTGAAGGCGAAAAACTGTTTTTT CASSLGQGEGEKLFF
NA TRBJ2-5 TRBV7-6 NA TGTGCCAGCAGCTTAGGGGGCGGGAACCAAGAGACCCAGTACTTC CASSLGGGNQETQYF
many TRBJ2-3 TRBV11-2 NA TGTGCCAGCACCCTTCTGAGGGATACGCAGTATTTT CASTLLRDTQYF
few TRBJ2-1 TRBV4-1 TRBD1 TGCGCCAGCAGCACCCGGGACAGCGATTACCTCAATGAGCAGTTCTTC CASSTRDSDYLNEQFF
few TRBJ2-7 TRBV29-1 NA TGCAGCGTTGTAGAAGGCGAGCAGTACTTC CSVVEGEQYF
NA TRBJ2-2 TRBV2 NA TGTGCCAGCAGTGACGGGCCTCTAGGGGGGGAGCTGTTTTTT CASSDGPLGGELFF
NA TRBJ2-1 TRBV6-2/TRBV6-3 NA TGTGCCAGCAGTGACCCCGGACTTAATGAGCAGTTCTTC CASSDPGLNEQFF
few TRBJ2-1 TRBV7-2 NA TGTGCCAGCAGCTTAGGTCACCTAAACAATGAGCAGTTCTTC CASSLGHLNNEQFF
few TRBJ1-2 TRBV18 NA TGTGCCAGCTCACCAACCAACCGGCAGCGACGCGGCTACACCTTC CASSPTNRQRRGYTF
NA TRBJ1-5 TRBV11-2 TRBD1 TGTGCCAGCAGAGACAGGGTTAGTCAGCCCCAGCATTTT CASRDRVSQPQHF
NA TRBJ2-2 TRBV9 TRBD2 TGTGCCAGCAGCGTAGCACGGGGGGGCCTCACCGGGGAGCTGTTTTTT CASSVARGGLTGELFF
few TRBJ2-5 TRBV5-6 NA TGTGCCAGCAGCTTGGTGTACGACCGGGACTTC CASSLVYDRDF
few TRBJ2-3 TRBV29-1 NA TGCAGCGTTGAATGGACAGATACGCAGTATTTT CSVEWTDTQYF
NA TRBJ2-3 TRBV25-1 TRBD2 TGTGCCAGCAGTGACCAGACTAGCGGGGGTACCTTCGGCACAGATACGCAGTATTTT CASSDQTSGGTFGTDTQYF
few TRBJ1-1 TRBV20-1 NA TGCAGTGCTCCGACTCACAGGAACACTGAAGCTTTCTTT CSAPTHRNTEAFF
few TRBJ2-6 TRBV7-9 TRBD1 TGTGCCAGCAGTTCATCCGGGACAGGGTTAGGGGCCAACGTCCTGACTTTC CASSSSGTGLGANVLTF
NA TRBJ2-5 TRBV24-1 NA TGTGCCACCTCTACAGTCTCCTCAGAGACCCAGTACTTC CATSTVSSETQYF
NA TRBJ2-1 TRBV2 NA TGTGCCAGCAGTGTGCGCAGCGACAATGAGCAGTTCTTC CASSVRSDNEQFF
few TRBJ1-1 TRBV12-3/TRBV12-4 TRBD1 TGTGCCAGCATTAAGCCACAGGGGTACACTGAAGCTTTCTTT CASIKPQGYTEAFF
NA TRBJ1-1 TRBV25-1 NA TGTGCCAGCAGTCATGGGAGGGGCCGTGAAGCTTTCTTT CASSHGRGREAFF
many TRBJ2-3 TRBV20-1 NA TGCAGTGCTAGAGATCTGTTCAACAGGGAACTCACAGATACGCAGTATTTT CSARDLFNRELTDTQYF
few TRBJ1-4 TRBV4-1 NA TGCGCCAGCAGCCACAGAGCCATCAGGGCAACTAATGAAAAACTGTTTTTT CASSHRAIRATNEKLFF
many TRBJ2-1 TRBV29-1 NA TGCAGGGCTGGATACTACAATGAGCAGTTCTTC CRAGYYNEQFF
few TRBJ1-3 TRBV19 TRBD1 TGTGCCAGTAGTATATTGGGACAGCTATCCCTTTCTGGAAACACCATATATTTT CASSILGQLSLSGNTIYF
many TRBJ1-4 TRBV11-2 TRBD1 TGTGCCAGCAGCTTCGGGACAGGGATTAATGAAAAACTGTTTTTT CASSFGTGINEKLFF
few TRBJ1-1 TRBV12-3/TRBV12-4 TRBD1 TGTGCCAGCAGCGAACAGGGGGCGGTGGGAACTGAAGCTTTCTTT CASSEQGAVGTEAFF
few TRBJ1-2 TRBV6-1 NA TGTGCCAGCAGTGAAAGACGGCGGGGGCGATGGAGAGGCTACACCTTC CASSERRRGRWRGYTF
NA TRBJ2-3 TRBV20-1 NA TGCAGTGCTAGAACAAGACAGGGCACAGATACGCAGTATTTT CSARTRQGTDTQYF
few TRBJ1-5 TRBV12-3/TRBV12-4 NA TGTGCCAGCAGTTTAGCGCAAAACAGGGTAAATCAGCCCCAGCATTTT CASSLAQNRVNQPQHF
NA TRBJ2-5 TRBV7-7 TRBD2 TGTGCCAGCAGCTACCGTGGACTAGTAGGCGTCCAAGAGACCCAGTACTTC CASSYRGLVGVQETQYF